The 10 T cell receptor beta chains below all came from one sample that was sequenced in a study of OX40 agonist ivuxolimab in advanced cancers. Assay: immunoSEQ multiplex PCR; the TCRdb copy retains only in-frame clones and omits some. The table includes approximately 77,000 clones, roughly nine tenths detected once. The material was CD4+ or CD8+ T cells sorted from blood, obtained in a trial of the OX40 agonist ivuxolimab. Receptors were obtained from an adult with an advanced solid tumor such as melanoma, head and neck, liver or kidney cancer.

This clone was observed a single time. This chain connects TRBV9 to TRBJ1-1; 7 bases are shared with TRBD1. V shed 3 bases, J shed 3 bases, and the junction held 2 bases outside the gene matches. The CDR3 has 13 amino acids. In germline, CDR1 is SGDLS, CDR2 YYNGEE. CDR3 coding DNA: TGTGCCAGCAGCGAAGACAGGGACACTGAAGCTTTCTTT. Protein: CASSEDRDTEAFF.

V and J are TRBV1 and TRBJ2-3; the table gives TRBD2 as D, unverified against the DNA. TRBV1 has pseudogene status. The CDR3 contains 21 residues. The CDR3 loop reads CTSSQEGVLAGEPFSEDTQYF. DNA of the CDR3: TGCACCAGCAGCCAAGAAGGGGTGCTAGCGGGAGAGCCGTTCTCCGAGGATACGCAGTATTTT.

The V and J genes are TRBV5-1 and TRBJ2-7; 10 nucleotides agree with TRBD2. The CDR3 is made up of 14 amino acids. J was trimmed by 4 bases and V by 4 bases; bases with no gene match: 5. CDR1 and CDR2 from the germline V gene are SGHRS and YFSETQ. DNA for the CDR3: TGCGCCAGCAGCGTGGGACTAGCGACGTACGAGCAGTACTTC. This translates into CASSVGLATYEQYF.

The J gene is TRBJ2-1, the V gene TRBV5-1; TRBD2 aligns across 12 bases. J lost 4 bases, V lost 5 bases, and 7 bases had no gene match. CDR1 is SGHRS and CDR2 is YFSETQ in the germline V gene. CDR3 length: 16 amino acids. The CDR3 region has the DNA TGCGCCAGCAGTACGGGACTAGCGGGCTTATACAATGAGCAGTTCTTC. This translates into CASSTGLAGLYNEQFF.

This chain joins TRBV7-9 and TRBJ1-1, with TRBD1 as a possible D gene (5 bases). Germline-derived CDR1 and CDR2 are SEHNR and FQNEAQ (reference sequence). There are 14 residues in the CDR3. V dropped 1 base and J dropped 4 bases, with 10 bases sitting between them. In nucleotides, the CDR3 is TGTGCCAGCAGCTTAGGTGCGGGGGGCACTGAAGCTTTCTTT. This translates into CASSLGAGGTEAFF.

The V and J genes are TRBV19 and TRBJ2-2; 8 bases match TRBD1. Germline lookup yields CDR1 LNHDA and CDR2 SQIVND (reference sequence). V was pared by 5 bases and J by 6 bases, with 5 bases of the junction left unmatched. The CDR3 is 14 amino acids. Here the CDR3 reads CASSVLTGAGELFF. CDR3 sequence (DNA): TGTGCCAGTAGTGTCCTGACAGGGGCCGGGGAGCTGTTTTTT.

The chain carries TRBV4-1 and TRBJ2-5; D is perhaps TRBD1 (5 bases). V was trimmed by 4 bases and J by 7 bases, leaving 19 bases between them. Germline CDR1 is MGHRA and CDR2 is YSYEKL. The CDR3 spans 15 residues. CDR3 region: CASSPLGGPQGTQYF. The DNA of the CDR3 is TGCGCCAGCAGCCCCTTGGGTGGGCCCCAGGGGACCCAGTACTTC.

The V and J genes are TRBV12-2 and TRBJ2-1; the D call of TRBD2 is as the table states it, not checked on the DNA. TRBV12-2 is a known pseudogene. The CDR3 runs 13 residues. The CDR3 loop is CASRPPPGNEQFF. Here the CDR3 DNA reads TGTGCAAGTCGCCCTCCCCCCGGCAATGAGCAGTTCTTC.

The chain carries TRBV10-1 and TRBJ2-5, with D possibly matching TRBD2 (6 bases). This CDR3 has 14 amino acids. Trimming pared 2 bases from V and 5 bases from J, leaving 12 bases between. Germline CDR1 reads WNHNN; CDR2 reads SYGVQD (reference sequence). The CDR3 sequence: CASSEGLSGETQYF. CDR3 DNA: TGCGCCAGCAGTGAGGGACTAAGTGGGGAGACCCAGTACTTC.

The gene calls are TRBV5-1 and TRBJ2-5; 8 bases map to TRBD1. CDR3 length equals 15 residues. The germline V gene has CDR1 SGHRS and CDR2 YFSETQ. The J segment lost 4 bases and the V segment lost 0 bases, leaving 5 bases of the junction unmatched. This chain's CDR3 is CASSLGQGTPETQYF. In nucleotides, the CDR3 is TGCGCCAGCAGCTTGGGACAGGGGACGCCAGAGACCCAGTACTTC. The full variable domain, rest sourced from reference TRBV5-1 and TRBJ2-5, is KAGVTQTPRYLIKTRGQQVTLSCSPISGHRSVSWYQQTPGQGLQFLFEYFSETQRNKGNFPGRFSGRQFSNSRSEMNVSTLELGDSALYLCASSLGQGTPETQYFGPGTRLLVL.